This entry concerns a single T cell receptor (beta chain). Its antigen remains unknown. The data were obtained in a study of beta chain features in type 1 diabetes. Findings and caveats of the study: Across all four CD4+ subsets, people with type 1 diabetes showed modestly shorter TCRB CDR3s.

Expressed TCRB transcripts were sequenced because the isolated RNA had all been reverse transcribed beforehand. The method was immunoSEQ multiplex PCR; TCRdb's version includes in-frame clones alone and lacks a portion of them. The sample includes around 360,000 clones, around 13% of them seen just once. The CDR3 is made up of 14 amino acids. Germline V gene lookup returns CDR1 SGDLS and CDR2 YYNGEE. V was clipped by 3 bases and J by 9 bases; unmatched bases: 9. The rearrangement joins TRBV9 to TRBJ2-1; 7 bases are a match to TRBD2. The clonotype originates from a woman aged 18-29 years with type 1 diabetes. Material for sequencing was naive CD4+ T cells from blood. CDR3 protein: CASSGEGPFGEQFF. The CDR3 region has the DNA TGTGCCAGCAGCGGGGAGGGCCCTTTTGGTGAGCAGTTCTTC.